A selection of T cell receptor beta chains follows, all from one sample in a study of regulatory T cells in long-lasting Graves disease. One entry per CDR3 protein results from TCRdb running MiXCR on the multiplex PCR reads. In the table there are about 220,000 distinct CDR3 sequences, less than 20% of which are singletons. The sample also formed part of further work on T cells in Graves' hyperthyroidism and ophthalmopathy.

The sequencing used peripheral blood mononuclear cells (PBMCs), collected at new diagnosis, from a patient treated with antithyroid drugs. Receptors originate from a woman in her 30s with Graves disease. Both conserved end residues are part of each CDR3. The order of the fields is clone size, J gene, V gene, D gene, CDR3 protein, CDR3 DNA. A D gene is named only where the DNA matches it firmly. The size field is filled for only some rows; it gives once, few, many or a size class.

abundance: -
j_gene: TRBJ2-7
v_gene: TRBV19
d_gene: TRBD1
CDR3aa: CASSIPGQVYEQYF
CDR3nt: TGTGCCAGTAGTATACCGGGACAGGTCTACGAGCAGTACTTC

abundance: many
j_gene: TRBJ2-3
v_gene: TRBV5-1
d_gene: TRBD2
CDR3aa: CASSRAGVTDTQYF
CDR3nt: TGCGCCAGCAGCCGAGCGGGAGTCACAGATACGCAGTATTTT

abundance: medium-sized
j_gene: TRBJ2-1
v_gene: TRBV2
d_gene: -
CDR3aa: CASSGPGSYNEQFF
CDR3nt: TGTGCCAGCAGTGGTCCTGGCTCCTACAATGAGCAGTTCTTC

abundance: few
j_gene: TRBJ1-5
v_gene: TRBV12-3/TRBV12-4
d_gene: TRBD1
CDR3aa: CASSSLYRGGRQPQHF
CDR3nt: TGTGCCAGCAGTTCCCTCTACAGGGGGGGGAGGCAGCCCCAGCATTTT

abundance: -
j_gene: TRBJ1-5
v_gene: TRBV19
d_gene: TRBD1
CDR3aa: CASSIGGATGGGQPQHF
CDR3nt: TGTGCCAGTAGTATAGGAGGGGCGACAGGGGGGGGACAGCCCCAGCATTTT

abundance: many
j_gene: TRBJ2-7
v_gene: TRBV3-1
d_gene: TRBD2
CDR3aa: CASSQEMGLAYEQYF
CDR3nt: TGTGCCAGCAGCCAAGAGATGGGACTAGCATACGAGCAGTACTTC

abundance: many
j_gene: TRBJ2-2
v_gene: TRBV20-1
d_gene: -
CDR3aa: CSARDSRLAVNTGELFF
CDR3nt: TGCAGTGCTAGAGATAGTCGGTTAGCGGTTAACACCGGGGAGCTGTTTTTT

abundance: many
j_gene: TRBJ1-5
v_gene: TRBV19
d_gene: -
CDR3aa: CASSIGQNNQPQHF
CDR3nt: TGTGCCAGTAGTATAGGACAAAACAATCAGCCCCAGCATTTT

abundance: -
j_gene: TRBJ2-5
v_gene: TRBV15
d_gene: -
CDR3aa: CATSRDRRETQYF
CDR3nt: TGTGCCACCAGCAGAGATCGTCGGGAGACCCAGTACTTC

abundance: many
j_gene: TRBJ2-7
v_gene: TRBV7-2
d_gene: -
CDR3aa: CASSLFAGTAYEQYF
CDR3nt: TGTGCCAGCAGCTTATTTGCGGGGACAGCCTACGAGCAGTACTTC

abundance: many
j_gene: TRBJ2-2
v_gene: TRBV24-1
d_gene: -
CDR3aa: CATASQGNTGELFF
CDR3nt: TGTGCCACCGCTTCCCAGGGTAACACCGGGGAGCTGTTTTTT

abundance: many
j_gene: TRBJ1-2
v_gene: TRBV24-1
d_gene: -
CDR3aa: CATSDLQRHGYTF
CDR3nt: TGTGCCACCAGTGATTTGCAGAGGCACGGCTACACCTTC

abundance: many
j_gene: TRBJ2-3
v_gene: TRBV27
d_gene: TRBD2
CDR3aa: CASRPGLGGADTQYF
CDR3nt: TGTGCCAGCAGACCCGGACTAGGTGGCGCAGATACGCAGTATTTT

abundance: many
j_gene: TRBJ1-1
v_gene: TRBV20-1
d_gene: -
CDR3aa: CSATTRGPTEAFF
CDR3nt: TGCAGTGCCACGACTCGGGGCCCGACTGAAGCTTTCTTT

abundance: many
j_gene: TRBJ2-1
v_gene: TRBV10-3
d_gene: TRBD2
CDR3aa: CAISEGLAGELNNEQFF
CDR3nt: TGTGCCATCAGTGAGGGACTAGCGGGGGAGCTAAACAATGAGCAGTTCTTC

abundance: many
j_gene: TRBJ1-1
v_gene: TRBV28
d_gene: -
CDR3aa: CASSPPPGLGAGMNTEAFF
CDR3nt: TGTGCCAGCAGCCCCCCACCGGGACTTGGAGCCGGCATGAACACTGAAGCTTTCTTT

abundance: many
j_gene: TRBJ2-7
v_gene: TRBV6-1
d_gene: -
CDR3aa: CASVAGRYEQYF
CDR3nt: TGTGCCAGCGTAGCAGGGCGCTACGAGCAGTACTTC

abundance: many
j_gene: TRBJ1-1
v_gene: TRBV28
d_gene: -
CDR3aa: CASSLSGVPKAFF
CDR3nt: TGTGCCAGCAGTTTATCGGGGGTGCCTAAAGCTTTCTTT

abundance: -
j_gene: TRBJ1-4
v_gene: TRBV4-1
d_gene: -
CDR3aa: CASSHETSRVATNEKLFF
CDR3nt: TGTGCCAGCAGCCACGAGACAAGTAGAGTGGCAACTAATGAAAAACTGTTTTTT

abundance: many
j_gene: TRBJ1-4
v_gene: TRBV20-1
d_gene: -
CDR3aa: CSARDRRNGEKLFF
CDR3nt: TGCAGTGCTAGAGATCGCAGGAACGGTGAAAAACTGTTTTTT

abundance: many
j_gene: TRBJ1-1
v_gene: TRBV27
d_gene: -
CDR3aa: CASSFLVNTEAFF
CDR3nt: TGTGCCAGCAGTTTTCTGGTGAACACTGAAGCTTTCTTT

abundance: many
j_gene: TRBJ2-1
v_gene: TRBV7-3
d_gene: TRBD2
CDR3aa: CASSFKRGLSSGRRPTYNEQFF
CDR3nt: TGTGCCAGCAGCTTTAAGCGCGGCCTATCTAGCGGGAGGCGTCCGACTTACAATGAGCAGTTCTTC

abundance: many
j_gene: TRBJ1-5
v_gene: TRBV7-8
d_gene: -
CDR3aa: CASSLEFRNQPQHF
CDR3nt: TGTGCCAGCAGCTTAGAATTCCGGAATCAGCCCCAGCATTTT

abundance: many
j_gene: TRBJ1-4
v_gene: TRBV12-3/TRBV12-4
d_gene: -
CDR3aa: CASRAGFNEKLFF
CDR3nt: TGTGCCAGCAGGGCAGGGTTTAATGAAAAACTGTTTTTT

abundance: many
j_gene: TRBJ1-1
v_gene: TRBV5-6
d_gene: -
CDR3aa: CASSLWDGEAFF
CDR3nt: TGTGCCAGCAGCTTGTGGGACGGAGAAGCTTTCTTT

abundance: -
j_gene: TRBJ1-1
v_gene: TRBV28
d_gene: TRBD1
CDR3aa: CASSPPTGETTEAFF
CDR3nt: TGTGCCAGCAGTCCCCCGACAGGGGAGACCACTGAAGCTTTCTTT

abundance: few
j_gene: TRBJ1-4
v_gene: TRBV3-1
d_gene: TRBD1
CDR3aa: CASSHRGRKTTNEKLFF
CDR3nt: TGTGCCAGCAGCCACAGGGGGCGCAAAACAACTAATGAAAAACTGTTTTTT

abundance: -
j_gene: TRBJ1-2
v_gene: TRBV20-1
d_gene: -
CDR3aa: CSAREGGLRYTF
CDR3nt: TGCAGTGCTAGAGAGGGGGGTTTGCGCTACACCTTC

abundance: -
j_gene: TRBJ2-1
v_gene: TRBV11-2
d_gene: TRBD1
CDR3aa: CASSFRGLQIF
CDR3nt: TGTGCCAGCAGCTTTAGGGGGCTTCAGATCTTC

abundance: few
j_gene: TRBJ1-1
v_gene: TRBV5-4
d_gene: TRBD1
CDR3aa: CASSPGDREDTEAFF
CDR3nt: TGTGCCAGCAGCCCCGGGGACAGGGAGGACACTGAAGCTTTCTTT

abundance: many
j_gene: TRBJ1-1
v_gene: TRBV10-3
d_gene: -
CDR3aa: CAISNPPGDTEAFF
CDR3nt: TGTGCCATCAGTAACCCTCCGGGGGATACTGAAGCTTTCTTT

abundance: many
j_gene: TRBJ1-5
v_gene: TRBV19
d_gene: -
CDR3aa: CASSMDSTTDSNQPQHF
CDR3nt: TGTGCCAGTAGTATGGACAGCACAACTGATAGCAATCAGCCCCAGCATTTT

abundance: -
j_gene: TRBJ1-1
v_gene: TRBV6-5
d_gene: -
CDR3aa: CASSFQGIEAFF
CDR3nt: TGTGCCAGCAGTTTCCAGGGTATTGAAGCTTTCTTT

abundance: many
j_gene: TRBJ2-5
v_gene: TRBV11-1
d_gene: TRBD2
CDR3aa: CASRRGGEQETQYF
CDR3nt: TGTGCCAGCCGCCGGGGGGGCGAGCAAGAGACCCAGTACTTC

abundance: many
j_gene: TRBJ1-4
v_gene: TRBV6-1
d_gene: -
CDR3aa: CASSARQNEKLFF
CDR3nt: TGTGCCAGCAGTGCGAGACAGAATGAAAAACTGTTTTTT

abundance: many
j_gene: TRBJ2-7
v_gene: TRBV3-1
d_gene: TRBD1
CDR3aa: CASSPGTGNTYEQYF
CDR3nt: TGTGCCAGCAGCCCTGGGACAGGGAACACCTACGAGCAGTACTTC

abundance: many
j_gene: TRBJ1-2
v_gene: TRBV10-3
d_gene: -
CDR3aa: CAIRSLRAGGYTF
CDR3nt: TGTGCCATCAGGTCCCTCAGGGCAGGTGGCTACACCTTC

abundance: many
j_gene: TRBJ2-5
v_gene: TRBV7-9
d_gene: -
CDR3aa: CASSFGERYQETQYF
CDR3nt: TGTGCCAGCAGCTTCGGCGAGAGGTACCAAGAGACCCAGTACTTC

abundance: many
j_gene: TRBJ2-7
v_gene: TRBV5-8
d_gene: -
CDR3aa: CASSLIYEQYF
CDR3nt: TGTGCCAGCAGCTTGATCTACGAGCAGTACTTC